This TCR beta chain was obtained from a study of blood T cell repertoires in COVID-19. In its sample, this clone was seen once. V lost 6 bases, J lost 8 bases, and 3 bases stayed unmatched. Germline V gives CDR1 SQVTM, CDR2 ANQGSEA. The CDR3 consists of 12 residues. Authors' processing steps: Amplification of reference gene primers was used by the study to estimate nucleated cell counts. Sequencing was performed with immunoSEQ multiplex PCR; in TCRdb, only in-frame clones are kept and a portion is missing. For V, J and clone size, that table is used; D and trimming come from the DNA. The sample lists under 300,000 clones, 81% occurring once.

V gene TRBV29-1 combines with J gene TRBJ2-4; 11 nucleotides line up with TRBD1. Sequencing was carried out using peripheral blood. The receptor's source is a woman in her sixties or seventies with active or convalescent COVID-19. CDR3 residues: CSVGQGADIQYF. The CDR3 nucleotides are TGCAGCGTAGGACAGGGGGCGGACATTCAGTACTTC.